The TCR beta chain described here comes from a study of vaccination and CD4 T cells after COVID-19. Study context: Convalescent individuals exhibited SARS-CoV-2 positivity on nasal swab PCR, with fewer than ten mild and one severe presentation. The study, taken as a whole, reports: The median SARS-CoV-2-reactive clonotype number increased from around 20 to 38, without statistical significance. Spike mono-reactivity marked 304 of 307 vaccine-specific clones in convalescent patients.

Oncomine TCR Beta short-read sequencing was applied to DNA from cultured CD4+ T cells. TCRdb re-derived calls from the PCR reads in MiXCR, one entry per CDR3 protein. The profile covers some 5,700 distinct CDR3 sequences, with around two thirds appearing a single time and roughly a quarter taken by the ten largest. Germline CDR1 reads SNHLY; CDR2 reads FYNNEI. Trimming stripped 4 bases from V and 4 bases from J, with 12 bases between. This CDR3 is 14 amino acids long. Concerning this clonotype: Its antigen is not known.

Treatment given: approximately nine-day PBMC culture with coronavirus spike peptide pools or control peptides (ViraFEST assay). Sequenced input: CD4+ T cells from blood, cultured in vitro. The clonotype originates from a human donor who had recovered from COVID-19. The chain is built from TRBV2 and TRBJ2-3; unclear D gene. The DNA for the CDR3 is TGTGCCAGCAGTGGCAGTCCCCGGCCAGATACGCAGTATTTT. Amino acids: CASSGSPRPDTQYF.